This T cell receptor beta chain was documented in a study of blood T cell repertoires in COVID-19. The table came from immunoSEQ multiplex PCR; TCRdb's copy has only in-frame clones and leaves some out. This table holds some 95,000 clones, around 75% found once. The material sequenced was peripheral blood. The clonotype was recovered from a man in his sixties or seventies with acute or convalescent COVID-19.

CDR3 sequence: CASSRGGLSYEQYF. In DNA form, the CDR3 reads TGTGCCAGCAGCCGGGGGGGCCTCTCCTACGAGCAGTACTTC. The chain recombines TRBV5-4 with TRBJ2-7, with 8 bases lining up with TRBD2. CDR3 length: 14 residues. Germline V gene data show CDR1 as SGHNT and CDR2 as YYREEE (reference sequence). V lost 4 bases to trimming and J lost 0 bases; unmatched junction nucleotides: 3.